The TCR beta chain under discussion was sequenced for a study of CD8+ T cells in alopecia areata. The study, taken as a whole, reports: An increase in clonality over normal scalp was evident in lesional scalp, especially alopecia totalis/universalis. Significant decreases in scalp clonality and expanded CD8+ clones followed tofacitinib treatment.

The table lists this clone with a few counts. Its antigen is unidentified. The ends were cut back, 2 bases at V and 4 bases at J, with 8 bases in the middle. The length of the CDR3 is 12 residues. The germline gives CDR1 GTSNPN, CDR2 SVGIG (reference sequence). Isolated RNA was reverse transcribed into cDNA used as the sequencing template. Clones were read by immunoSEQ multiplex PCR, and TCRdb kept only the in-frame ones, dropping some. In the table there are some 180,000 clones, around 51% of which are singletons. Treatment indicated: oral pan-JAK inhibitor, 5-10 mg twice daily. The sequence derives from a human donor with alopecia areata. The sample here was CD8+ T cells sorted from blood, taken around week 53, from a patient treated with tofacitinib. The J gene is TRBJ2-5, the V gene TRBV30, with D tentatively TRBD2 (6 bases). CDR3 nucleotides: TGTGCCTGGAGTTGGGAGGCAGAGACCCAGTACTTC. Protein: CAWSWEAETQYF.